This T cell receptor (beta chain) was profiled in a study of blood T cell repertoires in COVID-19. V was clipped by 4 bases and J by 7 bases, with 10 bases between them. The CDR3 runs to 13 residues. Germline CDR1 and CDR2: SGHAT and FQNNGV. Clones were sequenced by immunoSEQ multiplex PCR, and TCRdb holds only the in-frame ones, with some missing. This sample has about 300,000 clones, with just over 85% found just once. The chain is built from TRBV11-2 and TRBJ2-2; D unclear. This receptor was identified in a woman between 18 and 30 years old who had recovered from COVID-19. The sequenced sample was PBMCs or T cells enriched from blood (not recorded which). CDR3 coding DNA: TGTGCCAGCAGCTCCCTCCGCGACGGGGAGCTGTTTTTT. Translating it yields CASSSLRDGELFF. The variable domain in full, completed from reference TRBV11-2 and TRBJ2-2, reads EAGVAQSPRYKIIEKRQSVAFWCNPISGHATLYWYQQILGQGPKLLIQFQNNGVVDDSQLPKDRFSAERLKGVDSTLKIQPAKLEDSAVYLCASSSLRDGELFFGEGSRLTVL.